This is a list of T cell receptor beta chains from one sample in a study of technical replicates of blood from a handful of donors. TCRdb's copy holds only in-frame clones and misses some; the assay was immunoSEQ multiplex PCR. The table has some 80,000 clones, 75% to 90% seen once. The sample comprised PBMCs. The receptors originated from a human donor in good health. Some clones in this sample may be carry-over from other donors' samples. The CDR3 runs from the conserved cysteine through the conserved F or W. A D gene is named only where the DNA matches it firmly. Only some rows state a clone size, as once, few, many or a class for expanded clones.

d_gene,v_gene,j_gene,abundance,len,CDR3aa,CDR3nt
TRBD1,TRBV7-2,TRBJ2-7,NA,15,CASREDRGSHYEQYF,TGTGCCAGCAGGGAAGACAGGGGATCACACTACGAGCAGTACTTC
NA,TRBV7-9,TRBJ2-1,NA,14,CASSGREPVPPQFF,TGTGCCAGCAGCGGCAGGGAACCAGTGCCGCCCCAGTTCTTC
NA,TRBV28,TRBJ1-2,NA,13,CASRLQANYGYTF,TGTGCCAGCAGGTTACAGGCGAACTATGGCTACACCTTC
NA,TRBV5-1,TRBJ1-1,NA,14,CASSPGWLGTEAFF,TGCGCCAGCAGCCCAGGGTGGTTGGGCACTGAAGCTTTCTTT
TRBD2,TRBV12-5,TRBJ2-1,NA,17,CASGLGNLAGGRNEQFF,TGTGCTAGTGGTTTGGGCAACCTCGCGGGGGGGCGCAATGAGCAGTTCTTC
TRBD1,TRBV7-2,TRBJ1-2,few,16,CASSLGAGGTNYGYTF,TGTGCCAGCAGCTTAGGGGCAGGGGGGACTAACTATGGCTACACCTTC
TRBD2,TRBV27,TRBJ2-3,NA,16,CASSRLAGDPTDTQYF,TGTGCCAGCAGTCGACTAGCGGGAGATCCCACAGATACGCAGTATTTT
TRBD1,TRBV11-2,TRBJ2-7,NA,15,CASSLGEGAQYEQYF,TGTGCCAGCAGCTTAGGAGAGGGGGCCCAGTACGAGCAGTACTTC
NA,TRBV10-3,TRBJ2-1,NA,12,CAISDLNNEQFF,TGTGCCATCAGTGATTTAAACAATGAGCAGTTCTTC
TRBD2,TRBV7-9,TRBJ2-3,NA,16,CASSFYGLATTDTQYF,TGTGCCAGCAGCTTCTACGGACTAGCCACCACAGATACGCAGTATTTT
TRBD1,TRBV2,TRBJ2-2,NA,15,CASSPGQGVAGELFF,TGTGCCAGCAGCCCGGGACAGGGGGTAGCCGGGGAGCTGTTTTTT
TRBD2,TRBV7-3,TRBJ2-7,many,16,CASSYKTSGKSYEQYF,TGTGCCAGCAGCTACAAGACTAGCGGGAAATCCTACGAGCAGTACTTC
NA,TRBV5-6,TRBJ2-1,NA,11,CASSLVSEQFF,TGTGCCAGCAGCTTGGTGTCGGAGCAGTTCTTC
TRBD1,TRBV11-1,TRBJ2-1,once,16,CASSSRQGFPYNEQFF,TGTGCCAGCAGCTCCAGACAGGGCTTCCCCTACAATGAGCAGTTCTTC
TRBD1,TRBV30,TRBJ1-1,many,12,CAYDRGRTEAFF,TGTGCCTATGACAGGGGTAGGACTGAAGCTTTCTTT
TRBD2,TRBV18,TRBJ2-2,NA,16,CASSRTSGMNTGELFF,TGTGCCAGCTCGCGGACTAGCGGGATGAACACCGGGGAGCTGTTTTTT
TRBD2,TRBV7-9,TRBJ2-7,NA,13,CASSLGGSDEQYF,TGTGCCAGCAGCTTAGGCGGGAGCGACGAGCAGTACTTC
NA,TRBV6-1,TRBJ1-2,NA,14,CASSDGQLNYGYTF,TGTGCCAGCAGTGACGGACAGCTTAACTATGGCTACACCTTC
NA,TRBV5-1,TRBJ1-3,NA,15,CASSQFMSSGNTIYF,TGCGCCAGCAGCCAATTCATGAGCTCTGGAAACACCATATATTTT
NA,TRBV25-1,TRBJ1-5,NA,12,CASSAGNQPQHF,TGTGCCAGCAGTGCGGGGAACCAGCCCCAGCATTTT
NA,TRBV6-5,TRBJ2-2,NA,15,CASSYPGAVIGELFF,TGTGCCAGCAGTTATCCAGGGGCCGTTATTGGGGAGCTGTTTTTT
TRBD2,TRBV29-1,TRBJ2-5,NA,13,CSVVEAGGETQYF,TGCAGCGTTGTGGAAGCGGGGGGCGAGACCCAGTACTTC
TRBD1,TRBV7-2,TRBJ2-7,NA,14,CASSLGTVTYEQYF,TGTGCCAGCAGCCTTGGGACAGTTACCTACGAGCAGTACTTC
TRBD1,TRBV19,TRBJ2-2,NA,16,CASSPDRGTRTGELFF,TGTGCCAGTAGTCCGGACAGGGGTACGAGAACCGGGGAGCTGTTTTTT
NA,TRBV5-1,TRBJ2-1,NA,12,CASRGAYNEQFF,TGCGCCAGCAGGGGAGCCTACAATGAGCAGTTCTTC
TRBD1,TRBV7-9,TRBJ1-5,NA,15,CAMPATGGLEKPQHF,TGTGCCATGCCCGCTACAGGGGGATTGGAAAAGCCCCAGCATTTT
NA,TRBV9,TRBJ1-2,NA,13,CASSAPQAYGYTF,TGTGCCAGCAGCGCCCCTCAGGCCTATGGCTACACCTTC
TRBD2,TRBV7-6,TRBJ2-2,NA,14,CASRTSGDTGELFF,TGTGCCAGTCGGACTAGCGGGGACACCGGGGAGCTGTTTTTT
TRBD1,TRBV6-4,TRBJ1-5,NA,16,CASRGSRGLGNQPQHF,TGTGCCAGCAGGGGTTCCAGGGGGCTTGGCAATCAGCCCCAGCATTTT
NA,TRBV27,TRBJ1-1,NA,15,CASSSFWSAPTEAFF,TGTGCCAGCAGTTCTTTTTGGAGCGCTCCCACTGAAGCTTTCTTT
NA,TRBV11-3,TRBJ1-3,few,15,CASSLGQAPGNTIYF,TGTGCCAGCAGCTTAGGCCAGGCTCCTGGAAACACCATATATTTT
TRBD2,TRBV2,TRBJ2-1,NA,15,CASIREAGHYNEQFF,TGTGCCAGCATCCGTGAAGCGGGGCACTACAATGAGCAGTTCTTC
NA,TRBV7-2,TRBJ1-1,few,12,CASSWGGLRAFF,TGTGCCAGCAGCTGGGGGGGACTGAGAGCTTTCTTT
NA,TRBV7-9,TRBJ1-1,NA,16,CASSGKLGAGDTEAFF,TGTGCCAGCAGCGGAAAGCTAGGGGCAGGTGACACTGAAGCTTTCTTT
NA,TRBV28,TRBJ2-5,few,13,CASSSTTQETQYF,TGTGCCAGCAGTTCGACTACCCAAGAGACCCAGTACTTC
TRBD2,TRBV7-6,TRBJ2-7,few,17,CASSLRTSSGRAYEQYF,TGTGCCAGCAGCTTGAGGACTAGCAGCGGAAGGGCCTACGAGCAGTACTTC
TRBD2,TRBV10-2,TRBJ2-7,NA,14,CASSASGRAGEQYF,TGCGCCAGCAGCGCCTCGGGGAGGGCGGGCGAGCAGTACTTC